This TCR beta chain originates from a study of cytomegalovirus exposure and HLA in healthy donors. This clone was picked up one time. Its antigen remains unknown. Germline V CDR1 and CDR2: MNHNY, SVGAGI (reference sequence). V was clipped by 8 bases and J by 3 bases, with 8 bases between them. This CDR3 is 11 amino acids long. Study-wide results and limits: In a later analysis, V- and J-gene trimming of beta chains associated with a DCLRE1C missense variant, replicated independently. Based on reports, TCR beta sequences accurately predicted HLA-A and HLA-B alleles for most subjects. The majority of TCR sequences were rare, yet some public TCRs appeared in many donors.

Donors in the study were healthy people who gave bone marrow. The PCR made use of 60 Vbeta and 13 Jbeta primers. Using immunoSEQ multiplex PCR, the repertoire was profiled, and TCRdb retains in-frame clones only, with some absent. The sample contains about 160,000 clones, 68% of which appear only once. The chain carries TRBV6-6 and TRBJ2-7; D unclear. The sample consisted of PBMCs. This TCR derives from a middle-aged woman in good health and CMV-seropositive. CDR3 protein: CASGTGYEQYF. CDR3 DNA sequence: TGTGCCAGCGGTACTGGCTACGAGCAGTACTTC.